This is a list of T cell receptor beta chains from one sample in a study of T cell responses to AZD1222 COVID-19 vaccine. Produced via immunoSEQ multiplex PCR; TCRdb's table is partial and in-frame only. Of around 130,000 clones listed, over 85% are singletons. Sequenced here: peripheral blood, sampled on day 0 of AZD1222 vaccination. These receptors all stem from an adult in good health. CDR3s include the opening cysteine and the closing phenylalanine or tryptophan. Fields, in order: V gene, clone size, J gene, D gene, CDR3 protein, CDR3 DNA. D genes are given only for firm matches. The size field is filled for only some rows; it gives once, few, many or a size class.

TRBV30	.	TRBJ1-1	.	CAWSVAGALNTEAFF	TGTGCCTGGAGTGTAGCTGGGGCGCTGAACACTGAAGCTTTCTTT
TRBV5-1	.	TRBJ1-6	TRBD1	CASSPRQGRGSPLHF	TGCGCCAGCAGCCCCCGACAGGGGAGAGGTTCACCCCTCCACTTT
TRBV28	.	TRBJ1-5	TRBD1	CATRTGSQPQHF	TGTGCCACCAGGACAGGGAGTCAGCCCCAGCATTTT
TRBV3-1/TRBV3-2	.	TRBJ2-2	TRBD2	CASSLRTSGGANTGELFF	TGTGCCAGCAGCCTACGGACTAGCGGGGGGGCGAACACCGGGGAGCTGTTTTTT
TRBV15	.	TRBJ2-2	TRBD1	CATSRNRGATLNTGELFF	TGTGCCACCAGCAGGAACAGGGGTGCAACTTTGAACACCGGGGAGCTGTTTTTT
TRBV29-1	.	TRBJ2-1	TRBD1	CSARDRNSYNEQFF	TGCAGCGCCCGGGACAGAAACTCCTACAATGAGCAGTTCTTC
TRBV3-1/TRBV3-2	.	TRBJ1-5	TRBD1	CASSRGQGAAQPQHF	TGTGCCAGCAGCCGCGGACAGGGGGCGGCTCAGCCCCAGCATTTT
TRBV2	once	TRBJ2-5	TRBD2	CASRVSSGSWETQYF	TGTGCCAGCAGGGTCTCTAGCGGGAGTTGGGAGACCCAGTACTTC
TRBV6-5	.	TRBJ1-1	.	CASSYPGGGETEAFF	TGTGCCAGCAGTTACCCAGGAGGGGGGGAGACTGAAGCTTTCTTT
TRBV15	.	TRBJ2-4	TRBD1	CATSPGQVTKNIQYF	TGTGCCACCAGCCCGGGACAGGTTACCAAAAACATTCAGTACTTC
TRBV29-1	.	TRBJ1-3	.	CSVKHTGLVNTIYF	TGCAGCGTGAAACATACGGGACTAGTAAACACCATATATTTT
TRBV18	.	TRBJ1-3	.	CASSPAGAGNTIYF	TGTGCCAGCTCACCAGCAGGGGCTGGAAACACCATATATTTT
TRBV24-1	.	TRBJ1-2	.	CATSDPVYGYTF	TGTGCCACCAGTGATCCGGTCTATGGTTACACCTTC
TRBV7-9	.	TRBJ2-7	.	CASSLGSYEQYF	TGTGCCAGCAGCTTAGGGTCCTACGAGCAGTACTTC
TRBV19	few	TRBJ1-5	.	CASSIAGGNQPQHF	TGTGCCAGTAGTATCGCGGGCGGTAATCAGCCCCAGCATTTT
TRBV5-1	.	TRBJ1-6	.	CASREYGDSPLHF	TGCGCCAGCAGGGAGTACGGGGATTCACCCCTCCACTTT
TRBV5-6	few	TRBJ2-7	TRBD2	CASSLAGAGGDEQYF	TGTGCCAGCAGCTTGGCCGGAGCGGGGGGCGACGAGCAGTACTTC
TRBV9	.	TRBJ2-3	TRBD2	CASSARAGGPVDTQYF	TGTGCCAGCAGCGCCCGAGCGGGGGGGCCGGTAGATACGCAGTATTTT
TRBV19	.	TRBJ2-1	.	CASSIEATYNEQFF	TGTGCCAGTAGTATAGAGGCAACCTACAATGAGCAGTTCTTC
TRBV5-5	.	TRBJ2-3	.	CASSSQGLADTQYF	TGTGCCAGCAGCTCCCAGGGTTTAGCAGATACGCAGTATTTT
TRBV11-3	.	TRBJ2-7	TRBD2	CASTKRRYFWREWVYEQYF	TGTGCCAGCACAAAGAGGAGATACTTTTGGCGGGAGTGGGTCTACGAGCAGTACTTC
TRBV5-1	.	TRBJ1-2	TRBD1	CASSSSQGFNYGYTF	TGCGCCAGCAGCTCGTCACAGGGGTTTAACTATGGCTACACCTTC
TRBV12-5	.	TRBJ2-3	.	CASGPSPFADTQYF	TGTGCTAGTGGGCCCTCCCCCTTTGCAGATACGCAGTATTTT
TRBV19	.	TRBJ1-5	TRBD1	CASNLHTGEQPQHF	TGTGCCAGTAACCTACACACAGGGGAACAGCCCCAGCATTTT
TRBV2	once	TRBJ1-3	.	CASRNFLGGNTIYF	TGTGCCAGCAGGAATTTTCTTGGGGGAAACACCATATATTTT
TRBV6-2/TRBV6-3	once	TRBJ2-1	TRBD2	CASSYTPILAGNYNEQFF	TGTGCCAGCAGTTACACACCCATCCTAGCGGGAAACTACAATGAGCAGTTCTTC
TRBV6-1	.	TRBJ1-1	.	CASSEKGRTTEAFF	TGTGCCAGCAGTGAAAAAGGCAGGACCACTGAAGCTTTCTTT
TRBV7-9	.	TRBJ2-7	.	CASRGVSGGHSYEQYF	TGTGCCAGCAGGGGGGTTTCAGGCGGCCACTCCTACGAGCAGTACTTC
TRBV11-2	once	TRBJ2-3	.	CASSSLHNTQYF	TGTGCCAGCAGCTCGCTCCATAATACGCAGTATTTT
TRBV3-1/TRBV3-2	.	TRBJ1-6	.	CASSQTRTGRGSPLHF	TGTGCCAGCAGCCAAACCCGCACAGGGCGAGGTTCACCCCTCCACTTT
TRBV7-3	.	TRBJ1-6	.	CASSYGSRNSPLHF	TGTGCCAGCAGCTATGGGTCGAGGAATTCACCCCTCCACTTT
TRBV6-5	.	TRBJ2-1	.	CASSLGGGLNEQFF	TGTGCCAGCAGTTTAGGGGGGGGGCTAAATGAGCAGTTCTTC
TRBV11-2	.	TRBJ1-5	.	CASSLTGPHQPQHF	TGTGCCAGCAGCTTAACTGGCCCCCATCAGCCCCAGCATTTT
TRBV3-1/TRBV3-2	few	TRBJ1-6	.	CASSPEAALNSPLHF	TGTGCCAGCAGCCCCGAGGCAGCCCTTAATTCACCCCTCCACTTT
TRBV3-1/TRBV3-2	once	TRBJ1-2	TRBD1	CASSQDLTGGRLGGYTF	TGTGCCAGCAGCCAAGATTTGACAGGGGGCCGTCTCGGTGGCTACACCTTC
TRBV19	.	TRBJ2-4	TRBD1	CASQSRTGLTKNIQYF	TGTGCCAGCCAATCCCGGACAGGCTTAACCAAAAACATTCAGTACTTC
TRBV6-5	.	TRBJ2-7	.	CASRSEYEQYF	TGTGCCAGCCGTTCTGAATACGAGCAGTACTTC
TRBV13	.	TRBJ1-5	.	CASSSTRYSNQPQHF	TGTGCCAGCAGCTCGACAAGATATAGCAATCAGCCCCAGCATTTT
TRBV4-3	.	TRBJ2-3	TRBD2	CASSPERLAGGDTQYF	TGCGCCAGCAGCCCAGAAAGACTAGCGGGGGGAGATACGCAGTATTTT
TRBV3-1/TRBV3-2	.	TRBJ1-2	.	CASSQAGGRAYGYTF	TGTGCCAGCAGCCAAGCCGGAGGGCGGGCCTATGGCTACACCTTC
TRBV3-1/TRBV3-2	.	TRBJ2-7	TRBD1	CASSQDSFPGQGASYEQYF	TGTGCCAGCAGCCAAGATTCATTCCCGGGACAGGGGGCCTCCTACGAGCAGTACTTC
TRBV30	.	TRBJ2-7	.	CAWSNSPYEQYF	TGTGCCTGGAGCAACTCGCCATACGAGCAGTACTTC
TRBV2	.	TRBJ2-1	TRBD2	CASSELTSGYNEQFF	TGTGCCAGCAGTGAGCTGACTAGCGGGTACAATGAGCAGTTCTTC
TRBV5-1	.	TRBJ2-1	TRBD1	CASSLTGAEPPLSRNNEQFF	TGCGCCAGCAGCCTTACAGGGGCAGAGCCCCCCCTAAGTCGTAACAATGAGCAGTTCTTC
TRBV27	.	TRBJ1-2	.	CASSHSVFYGYTF	TGTGCCAGCAGCCACAGCGTTTTCTATGGCTACACCTTC
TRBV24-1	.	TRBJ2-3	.	CATSDPLDGDTQYF	TGTGCCACCAGTGACCCACTGGACGGGGATACGCAGTATTTT
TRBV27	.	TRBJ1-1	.	CASSLRGSTEAFF	TGTGCCAGCAGTTTACGGGGGAGCACTGAAGCTTTCTTT
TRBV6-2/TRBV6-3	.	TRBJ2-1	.	CASSSLAYNEQFF	TGTGCCAGCAGTTCACTAGCTTACAATGAGCAGTTCTTC
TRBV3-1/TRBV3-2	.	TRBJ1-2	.	CASSQAGQIYGYTF	TGTGCCAGCAGCCAAGCCGGACAGATCTATGGCTACACCTTC
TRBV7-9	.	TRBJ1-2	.	CASSNPFTRDKKKGGYTF	TGTGCCAGCAGCAACCCATTTACCCGGGACAAGAAAAAGGGTGGCTACACCTTC
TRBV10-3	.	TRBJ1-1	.	CAISGDSYGSEAFF	TGTGCCATCAGTGGTGACAGTTACGGGAGTGAAGCTTTCTTT